What follows describes a single T cell receptor (beta chain). No cognate antigen has been identified for it. No much larger clonotype is one base removed from it; base qualities were not supplied. Library preparation used 5' RACE. The instrument was an Illumina HiSeq 2500. A second roughly 6 to 12 cycle PCR used a sample-barcoded 5' primer and a J-beta primer mix. A unique molecular identifier was introduced onto each TCR beta cDNA molecule by a template-switch 5' adaptor carrying 12 random nucleotides. At least 3 million CDR3-containing paired-end reads were obtained from each sample. First-strand cDNA was synthesized from all RNA with the Mint cDNA synthesis kit, primed by a TRBC-specific oligonucleotide. All cDNA was treated with uracil-DNA glycosylase and then went through a first 18-cycle PCR with the universal primers M1SS and BC2_uni_R. Per the original workflow: For normalization, 1 million high-quality reads, each with a distinct molecular identifier, were randomly selected from each sample. Reads with shared molecular identifiers were discarded instead of being binned into consensus sequences. MiTCR, run with a Q25 quality threshold and the strictest error-elimination algorithm, handled CDR3 identification, clonotype clustering and error correction. Lower-bound total TCR beta diversity was estimated with a nonparametric unseen species model using Euler transformation. TCRdb trimmed the raw reads at Q25, called clones with MiXCR and kept productive beta chains. Records with the same CDR3 protein are collapsed into one entry carrying the most frequent genes and DNA. The V and J calls and clone size are TCRdb's, not the authors'. The sample table lists about 1 million distinct CDR3 sequences, approximately 25% of them with a count of one. The top ten constitute around 0.7% of the sample.

The 39 donors, aged roughly 6 to 100 years, were systemically healthy Caucasian individuals from Russia. Each donor gave 8 to 10 milliliters of peripheral blood, drawn into EDTA-treated Vacutainer tubes. Ficoll-Paque density-gradient centrifugation was used to isolate PBMCs, with at least 7 million per sample. Total RNA was extracted from PBMCs with Trizol reagent, with at least 5.5 micrograms obtained per sample. Naive CD45RAhigh/CD27high T cell percentages were measured by flow cytometry on a PBMC aliquot from every donor. This sample stems from a study of blood T cells in healthy people across ages (dated by TCRdb to the mid-2010s). Concerning the study at large: In model experiments, template switching captured about one uniquely barcoded TCR beta cDNA molecule for every two T cells. Two additional independent replicas of 1 million unique cDNA reads from the same blood draw were analyzed for two donors (one aged 18 to 30 and one aged 80 or older). Using deep sequencing normalized with unique cDNA molecular identifiers, the study measured how TCR beta repertoire diversity changes with age. Donors were grouped into four age groups: young (average roughly 16 years), middle-aged (around 39), aged (62) and long-lived (over 80). Broad study findings and their caveats: As age increased, observed TCR beta diversity per million T cells dropped in a roughly linear way, and a significant reduction was already evident by age about 40. Estimates of total diversity based on one million sequenced T cells were regarded as lower bounds and as underestimates. The long-lived group showed more naive CD4+ T cells, fewer expanded clones and increased TCR diversity than the aged group, suggesting age selection. The CMV infection status of donors was not known, potentially confounding age-related changes in expanded clonotypes. Because profiling used bulk unsorted PBMCs, naive and antigen-experienced compartments could not be compared conclusively. The percentage of naive T cells measured by flow cytometry correlated strongly with observed TCR beta diversity.

Based on the germline V gene, the CDR1 and CDR2 sequences are SQVTM and ANQGSEA. V and J are truncated by 4 bases and 5 bases respectively, leaving an intervening sequence of 12 bases. From the cysteine through the phenylalanine, the CDR3 covers 13 amino acids. The CDR3 DNA has 39 bases and is translated from base 1. The sample was also reused in another study, on T cells of mothers and their children. The second paper states: The donors were nine systemically healthy Caucasian individuals, made up of three mothers and their six children. cDNA synthesis used all of the extracted RNA, with roughly 1.6 ug of RNA in each 15 ul reaction. In the second PCR, sample barcodes and 2-4 random nucleotides were introduced via the M1S primer. Over 8.5 million TCR beta CDR3 reads were obtained for each mother, and around 3 million reads were obtained for each child. TCR recombination output is similarly shaped by thymic selection in related and unrelated pairs, with a minor effect exerted by inherited differences. Normalized repertoire overlap was always slightly but never significantly higher in related than unrelated mother-child pairs. Persistent microchimeric T cell clones were not detected, at a sensitivity of about 100 clones per million clonotypes. In the study, deep NGS was used to compare the TCR beta repertoires of mothers and children, and features distinguishing related mother-child pairs from unrelated individuals were sought. The mean age was roughly 40 +/- 4 years for the mothers and about 12 +/- 4 years for the children. After adapter ligation was performed with NEBNext reagents, the libraries were sequenced on an Illumina HiSeq 2000 with 100+100 nt paired-end reads. Mother and child libraries were prepared a month apart and sequenced in separate runs to prevent cross-contamination. For each donor, between roughly 450,000 and 2,300,000 distinct TCR beta clonotypes were identified. Naive TCR beta clonotypes were estimated from low-frequency clonotypes matched to each donor's FACS-determined naive share, without sorting.

The sample comprised blood. The TCR originated in a girl aged 2-9 years in good health. The rearrangement combines TRBV29-1 with TRBJ2-1; the D gene is perhaps TRBD1, on 5 matching bases. The DNA reads as follows: TGCAGCGTTGGACAGTTAAGGCACAATGAGCAGTTCTTC. It specifies CSVGQLRHNEQFF.